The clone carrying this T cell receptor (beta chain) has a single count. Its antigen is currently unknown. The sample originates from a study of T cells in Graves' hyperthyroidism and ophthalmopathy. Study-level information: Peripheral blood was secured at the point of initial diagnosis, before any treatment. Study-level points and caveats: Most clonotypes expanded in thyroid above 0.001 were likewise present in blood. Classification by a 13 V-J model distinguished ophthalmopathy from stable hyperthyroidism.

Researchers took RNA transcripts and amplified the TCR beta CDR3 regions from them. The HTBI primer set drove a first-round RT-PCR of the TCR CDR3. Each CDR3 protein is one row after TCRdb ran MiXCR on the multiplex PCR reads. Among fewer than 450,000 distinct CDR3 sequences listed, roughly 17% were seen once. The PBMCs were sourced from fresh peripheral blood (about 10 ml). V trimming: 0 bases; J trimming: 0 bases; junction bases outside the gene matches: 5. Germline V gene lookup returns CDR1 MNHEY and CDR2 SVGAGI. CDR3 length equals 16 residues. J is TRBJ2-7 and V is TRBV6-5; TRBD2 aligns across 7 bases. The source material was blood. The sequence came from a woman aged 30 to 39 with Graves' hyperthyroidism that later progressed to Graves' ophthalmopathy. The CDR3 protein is CASSYSTTSASYEQYF. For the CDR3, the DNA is TGTGCCAGCAGTTACTCGACCACTAGCGCCTCCTACGAGCAGTACTTC.